This TCR beta chain is drawn from a study of T cells in narcolepsy. About the research overall: Enrolled donors included narcolepsy type 1 or type 2 patients and healthy controls.

The assay was immunoSEQ multiplex PCR, and TCRdb's table has in-frame clones only and misses some. The sample has roughly 20,000 clones, less than 90% seen once. In regard to this clone: What it binds is unknown.

The length of the CDR3 is 13 residues. The V gene's germline CDR1 is SGHDT and CDR2 YYEEEE. V lost 5 bases and J 0 bases, leaving 9 bases between the germline ends. Whole-study findings and limits: Autoreactive clonotypes reportedly recurred in blood of same and different patients, not controls. HCRT-specific and TRIB2-specific autoreactive clonotypes appeared among same-patient CSF and blood CD4+ clonotypes. Autoreactive clone sequences were missing from some blood memory CD4+ repertoires.

J is TRBJ2-7 and V is TRBV5-6, with D hard to call. Sequenced: memory (CD45RA-) CD4+ T cells from blood. This receptor was identified in a human donor in good health. The DNA for the CDR3 is TGTGCCAGCAGTGGCAGAAGCTCCTACGAGCAGTACTTC. Its translation: CASSGRSSYEQYF.